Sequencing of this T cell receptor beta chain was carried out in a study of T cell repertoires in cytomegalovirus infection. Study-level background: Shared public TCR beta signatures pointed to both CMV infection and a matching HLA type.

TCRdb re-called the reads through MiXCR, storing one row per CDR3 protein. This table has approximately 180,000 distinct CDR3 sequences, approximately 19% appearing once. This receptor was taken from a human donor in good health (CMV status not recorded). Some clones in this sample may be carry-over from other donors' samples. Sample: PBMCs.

CDR3 sequence: CASSPMGGGKNIQYF. CDR3 DNA sequence: TGTGCCAGCAGCCCAATGGGGGGTGGCAAAAACATTCAGTACTTC. The chain recombines TRBV7-9 with TRBJ2-4; tentative D call: TRBD2 (6 bases). Germline V gene sequence: CDR1 SEHNR, CDR2 FQNEAQ (reference sequence). The CDR3 has 15 amino acids. Deletions cut 5 bases from V and 3 bases from J, with 14 bases between.